The 8 T cell receptor beta chains presented below share a single source sample, sequenced in a study of blood T cell repertoires in COVID-19. Sequencing used immunoSEQ multiplex PCR; TCRdb keeps in-frame clones, though not all of them. Counted here are about 120,000 clones, about 84% occurring once; the ten biggest clones make up about 3.9%. The sequenced sample was peripheral blood. Source of these receptors: a man aged 55 to 70 with acute or convalescent COVID-19.

This clone was seen once. The rearrangement uses TRBV5-6 and TRBJ1-3, with D perhaps TRBD1 (5 bases). V was pared by 4 bases and J by 9 bases, with 11 bases between. This CDR3 is 12 amino acids long. Germline V gene sequence: CDR1 SGHDT, CDR2 YYEEEE. The CDR3, as DNA: TGTGCCAGCAGCCCACAGGAGGGCACCATATATTTT. It is translated as CASSPQEGTIYF.

The chain is built from TRBV29-1 and TRBJ2-1; 11 nucleotides match TRBD1. Germline values: CDR1 SQVTM, CDR2 ANQGSEA. The CDR3 loop spans 14 amino acids. After removal of 4 bases from V and 8 bases from J, the junction contained 7 bases not matched to a gene. CDR3 coding DNA: TGCAGCGTTGCCGGACAGGGGGCGCGCTATGAGCAGTTCTTC. This gives the protein CSVAGQGARYEQFF.

The J gene is TRBJ2-1, the V gene TRBV24-1, with 8 bases lining up with TRBD1. V lost 0 bases to trimming and J lost 0 bases; unmatched junction nucleotides: 0. This CDR3 region has 16 residues. In germline, CDR1 is KGHDR, CDR2 SFDVKD. In DNA form, the CDR3 reads TGTGCCACCAGTGATTTGCAGGGGGCCTCCTACAATGAGCAGTTCTTC. Its protein product is CATSDLQGASYNEQFF.

Of note for this clone: Other DNA sequences in the same sample also yield this CDR3. The genes are TRBV28 and TRBJ1-1; D call uncertain. CDR1 and CDR2 from the germline V gene are MDHEN and SYDVKM. The V end lost 7 bases, the J end lost 1 base, and 4 bases lay between the germline ends. CDR3 length: 11 residues. The CDR3 sequence is CASTGNTEAFF. CDR3 in DNA: TGTGCCAGCACGGGGAACACTGAAGCTTTCTTT.

J is TRBJ2-1 and V is TRBV7-3; D not certain. This CDR3 comprises 13 residues. The germline CDR1 and CDR2 sequences are SGHTA and FQGTGA. Trimming removed 0 bases at V and 9 bases at J, with 9 bases between. Here the CDR3 reads CASSLTLNGEQFF. CDR3 DNA: TGTGCCAGCAGCTTAACCCTAAACGGTGAGCAGTTCTTC.

The chain combines TRBV6-6 with TRBJ1-5, with 7 positions matching TRBD1. The germline CDR1 and CDR2 sequences are MNHNY and SVGAGI (reference sequence). This CDR3 region has 15 residues. V was pared by 5 bases and J by 4 bases, with 8 bases of the junction left unmatched. The CDR3 DNA reads as TGTGCCAGCAGTCACCGGGACAGCCCAAATCAGCCCCAGCATTTT. Translation gives CASSHRDSPNQPQHF.

V is TRBV7-2 and J is TRBJ2-3; perhaps TRBD2 as D (6 bases). Germline CDR1 is SGHTA and CDR2 is FQGNSA. Trimming pared 4 bases from V and 2 bases from J, leaving 7 bases between. CDR3 length: 13 residues. In DNA form, the CDR3 reads TGTGCCAGCAGCTGGGACTTCACAGATACGCAGTATTTT. Protein sequence: CASSWDFTDTQYF.

The DNA for the CDR3 is TGTGCCAGCAGCCAAGCTGGAGGAGAGGAGTACTTC. Translation: CASSQAGGEEYF. J is TRBJ2-7 and V is TRBV3-1 (or the pseudogene TRBV3-2); TRBD2 might be the D (5 bases). This CDR3 has 12 amino acids. The V end was cut by 1 base, the J end by 11 bases, with 12 bases between. The germline V gene has CDR1 LGHDT and CDR2 YNNKEL (reference sequence).